The 22 T cell receptor beta chains below come from one sample, sequenced in a study of technical replicates of blood from a handful of donors. Sequenced by immunoSEQ multiplex PCR; TCRdb stores in-frame clones only, minus some. Of 100,000 or so clones detected, over 90% appear once; the ten largest clones hold approximately 0.21%. The sequencing input was T cells isolated from PBMCs. The receptors originated from a human donor in good health.

V is TRBV11-2 and J is TRBJ2-2; D is possibly TRBD2 (6 bases). Trimming left V 4 bases short and J 3 bases short, with 15 bases between. The CDR3 totals 16 residues. The germline V gene has CDR1 SGHAT and CDR2 FQNNGV. The CDR3 bases are TGTGCCAGCAGCTCCGATGGACTACTATACACCGGGGAGCTGTTTTTT. Translated: CASSSDGLLYTGELFF.

This chain joins TRBV2 and TRBJ2-3, with D unclear. V was clipped by 7 bases and J by 3 bases, with 8 bases between them. This CDR3 is 12 amino acids long. CDR1 and CDR2 (germline): SNHLY, FYNNEI. CDR3 bases: TGTGCCAGCAAAGAGGATACAGATACGCAGTATTTT. Amino acid sequence: CASKEDTDTQYF.

The CDR3 DNA is TGTGCCAGCAGTTACTCGATAGGGGCCGGTAGGCCCCCGACTTTC. Translating gives CASSYSIGAGRPPTF. The rearrangement joins TRBV6-5 to TRBJ2-6, with D maybe TRBD1 (5 bases). This CDR3 has 15 residues. Germline values: CDR1 MNHEY, CDR2 SVGAGI. Trimming took 0 bases from V and 18 from J, leaving 21 bases between them.

The V and J genes are TRBV19 and TRBJ1-1, with unresolved D. CDR1 LNHDA and CDR2 SQIVND come from the germline V gene (reference sequence). CDR3 length equals 12 residues. The V and J ends lost 1 base and 9 bases respectively, with 9 bases between them. The CDR3 region is CASSIGAEKAFF. The CDR3 bases are TGTGCCAGTAGTATAGGTGCGGAGAAAGCTTTCTTT.

The V call is TRBV4-2, the J call TRBJ2-2; D is ambiguous. Germline lookup yields CDR1 LGHNA and CDR2 YNFKEQ. The CDR3 extends over 13 amino acids. The V end lost 0 bases, the J end lost 4 bases, and 3 bases lay between the germline ends. In DNA, the CDR3 is TGTGCCAGCAGCCAAGAACTCACCGGGGAGCTGTTTTTT. Translation: CASSQELTGELFF.

This clone showed up just once. The CDR3 is CASSPQGARTEAFF. The CDR3 region has the DNA TGTGCCAGCAGCCCACAGGGCGCGCGAACTGAAGCTTTCTTT. V usage is TRBV7-9 and J usage is TRBJ1-1, with a tentative D call TRBD1 (6 bases). Germline V CDR1 and CDR2: SEHNR, FQNEAQ (reference sequence). The CDR3 totals 14 residues. V dropped 5 bases and J dropped 5 bases, with 15 bases sitting between them.

The chain carries TRBV5-1 and TRBJ2-2; D is unresolved. V was pared by 1 base and J by 2 bases, with 9 bases between. The CDR3 has 15 amino acids. Germline V lookup: CDR1 SGHRS, CDR2 YFSETQ. The CDR3 is CASSLIVSNTGELFF. Written as DNA, the CDR3 is TGCGCCAGCAGCTTGATTGTCAGTAACACCGGGGAGCTGTTTTTT.

The rearrangement links TRBV2 to TRBJ1-1, with D perhaps matching TRBD1 (6 bases). Per germline, CDR1 SNHLY and CDR2 FYNNEI. Trimming removed 11 bases from V and 4 bases from J, with 23 bases in between. CDR3 size: 15 residues. The CDR3 loop is CAGVGTGSGRTEAFF. The CDR3 DNA is TGTGCCGGAGTCGGAACAGGGTCGGGTCGCACTGAAGCTTTCTTT. The complete variable domain, with remaining parts taken from reference TRBV2 and TRBJ1-1, reads EPEVTQTPSHQVTQMGQEVILRCVPISNHLYFYWYRQILGQKVEFLVSFYNNEISEKSEIFDDQFSVERPDGSNFTLKIRSTKLEDSAMYFCAGVGTGSGRTEAFFGQGTRLTVV.

The chain carries TRBV7-9 and TRBJ2-1; D perhaps matches TRBD2 (5 bases). Between the trimmed V and J ends, which lost 5 bases and 8 bases, there was a span of 13 bases. Germline V gene lookup returns CDR1 SEHNR and CDR2 FQNEAQ (reference sequence). The length of the CDR3 is 13 residues. The CDR3 bases are TGTGCCAGCAGCGACTCGGACTGGGATGAGCAGTTCTTC. Its translation is CASSDSDWDEQFF.

The rearrangement uses TRBV28 and TRBJ2-7; 8 nucleotides line up with TRBD1. CDR3 length equals 16 residues. The germline CDR1 and CDR2 sequences are MDHEN and SYDVKM. V was clipped by 1 base and J by 5 bases; unmatched bases: 10. This CDR3 reads CASSLLSRGPRDEQYF. DNA of the CDR3: TGTGCCAGCAGTTTATTATCCAGGGGGCCTCGGGACGAGCAGTACTTC. Combining the CDR3 with reference TRBV28 and TRBJ2-7 gives the whole variable domain DVKVTQSSRYLVKRTGEKVFLECVQDMDHENMFWYRQDPGLGLRLIYFSYDVKMKEKGDIPEGYSVSREKKERFSLILESASTNQTSMYLCASSLLSRGPRDEQYFGPGTRLTVT.

V and J are TRBV5-8 and TRBJ1-2, with 8 bases that match TRBD1. The CDR3 has 15 amino acids. Unmatched junction bases numbered 11, after V lost 4 bases and J lost 6 bases. CDR1 SGHTS and CDR2 YDEGEE come from the germline V gene. DNA of the CDR3: TGTGCCAGCAGCCTCCGGGACAGGTTGACTCATGGCTACACCTTC. Encoded protein: CASSLRDRLTHGYTF.

This clone was counted once. V is TRBV5-1 and J is TRBJ2-7; 9 bases fit TRBD1. J lost 2 bases, V lost 2 bases, and 2 bases had no gene match. CDR3 size: 14 residues. Germline-derived CDR1 and CDR2 are SGHRS and YFSETQ. CDR3 coding DNA: TGCGCCAGCAGCTTACGGACAGGGGCCTACGAGCAGTACTTC. Protein: CASSLRTGAYEQYF.

This chain joins TRBV5-4 and TRBJ2-1, with a tentative D call TRBD2 (5 bases). The CDR3 length is 17 residues. Trimming took off 1 base at V and 1 base at J, with 15 bases between the two ends. CDR1 and CDR2 (germline): SGHNT, YYREEE (reference sequence). DNA of the CDR3: TGTGCCAGCAGCTTGTCTCCGGAGGTCGGTTCCTACAATGAGCAGTTCTTC. This codes for CASSLSPEVGSYNEQFF.

The chain is built from TRBV19 and TRBJ2-2; D unresolved. Germline V gene data show CDR1 as LNHDA and CDR2 as SQIVND (reference sequence). Trimming removed 4 bases from V and 0 bases from J, with 6 bases in between. This CDR3 region has 14 residues. The CDR3 DNA reads TGTGCCAGTAGTAAGCTCACGAACACCGGGGAGCTGTTTTTT. The encoded protein is CASSKLTNTGELFF.

This clone was counted only a few times. V gene TRBV27 combines with J gene TRBJ2-7, with 10 nucleotides matching TRBD1. Unmatched junction bases numbered 5, after V lost 5 bases and J lost 4 bases. Germline CDR1 MNHEY, CDR2 SMNVEV (reference sequence). This CDR3 region has 14 residues. The CDR3 DNA follows: TGTGCCAGCAGTAGCCGGGACAGGGGTTACGAGCAGTACTTC. Amino acid sequence: CASSSRDRGYEQYF.

The gene calls are TRBV28 and TRBJ1-2; 8 bases are a match to TRBD1. The ends lost 11 bases at V and 8 bases at J; junction bases unmatched: 19. The germline V gene encodes CDR1 MDHEN and CDR2 SYDVKM. This CDR3 comprises 15 residues. CDR3: CAVQLADRDRLGYTF. In nucleotides, the CDR3 is TGTGCCGTTCAACTCGCGGACAGGGATCGATTGGGCTACACCTTC.

The chain is built from TRBV4-1 and TRBJ2-3; perhaps TRBD2 as D (6 bases). Deletions cut 4 bases from V and 0 bases from J, with 8 bases between. The germline gives CDR1 MGHRA, CDR2 YSYEKL. This CDR3 contains 14 residues. The CDR3 loop is CASSPGTSTDTQYF. CDR3 sequence (DNA): TGCGCCAGCAGCCCAGGGACTAGCACAGATACGCAGTATTTT.

J is TRBJ2-7 and V is TRBV27; tentative D call: TRBD2 (6 bases). Germline V gives CDR1 MNHEY, CDR2 SMNVEV (reference sequence). V was cut by 5 bases and J by 5 bases, with 13 bases left in between. The CDR3 has 13 amino acids. The CDR3: CASSPSSANEQYF. The CDR3 nucleotides are TGTGCCAGCAGTCCCTCTAGCGCTAACGAGCAGTACTTC.

This chain connects TRBV6-1 to TRBJ1-2; 9 bases are a match to TRBD1. This CDR3 region has 13 residues. V was pared by 7 bases and J by 5 bases, with 5 bases of the junction left unmatched. In germline, CDR1 is MNHNS, CDR2 SASEGT. The CDR3 bases are TGTGCCAGCAATGGACAGGGGTTATATGGCTACACCTTC. This encodes CASNGQGLYGYTF.

The chain is built from TRBV25-1 and TRBJ2-7; 9 bases map to TRBD1. J was trimmed by 3 bases and V by 3 bases; bases with no gene match: 6. Germline V gene data show CDR1 as MGHDK and CDR2 as SYGVNS. This CDR3 region has 15 residues. This CDR3 reads CASSDPGTGIYEQYF. The CDR3, as DNA: TGTGCCAGCAGTGACCCCGGGACAGGGATCTACGAGCAGTACTTC.

The CDR3 nucleotides are TGTGCTAGTGGTTCCTCCGGGACAATAGTCAATGAGCAGTTCTTC. Its translation is CASGSSGTIVNEQFF. The V and J genes are TRBV12-5 and TRBJ2-1, with D tentatively TRBD1 (6 bases). Germline CDR1 reads LGHNT; CDR2 reads FRNRAP. The CDR3 runs to 15 residues. V was trimmed by 4 bases and J by 6 bases, leaving 16 bases between them.

The chain carries TRBV7-9 and TRBJ1-2, with D possibly TRBD1 on 6 matching bases. Looked up from germline, CDR1 is SEHNR and CDR2 is FQNEAQ (reference sequence). The V gene lost 5 bases and the J gene lost 7 bases, with 14 bases spanning the gap. CDR3 length: 13 residues. CDR3 coding DNA: TGTGCCAGCAGCATTAACAGGGATGGTGGCTACACCTTC. Translating gives CASSINRDGGYTF.